The 8 T cell receptor beta chains listed next were all sequenced from one sample in a study of blood T cell repertoires in COVID-19. Method: immunoSEQ multiplex PCR; TCRdb's copy keeps in-frame clones and lacks some. Here the sample spans tens of thousands of clones, more than 80% being singletons. Specimen: peripheral blood. All receptors come from a woman aged 55-69 years with acute or convalescent COVID-19.

The chain combines TRBV4-1 with TRBJ1-1, with D possibly matching TRBD1 (6 bases). The length of the CDR3 is 16 residues. From germline, CDR1 is MGHRA and CDR2 YSYEKL. V lost 1 base and J 3 bases, leaving 15 bases between the germline ends. This chain's CDR3 is CASSQALRQGYTEAFF. DNA for the CDR3: TGCGCCAGCAGCCAAGCTTTGCGCCAGGGGTACACTGAAGCTTTCTTT.

CDR3 loop: CASSLGTGGSYEQYF. The CDR3 DNA reads TGCGCCAGCAGCTTGGGGACAGGGGGCTCCTACGAGCAGTACTTC. V is TRBV5-1 and J is TRBJ2-7, with 10 bases identical to TRBD1. Germline lookup yields CDR1 SGHRS and CDR2 YFSETQ. The CDR3 contains 15 residues. Unmatched junction bases numbered 0, after V lost 0 bases and J lost 0 bases. Full variable domain (remainder filled in from reference TRBV5-1 and TRBJ2-7): KAGVTQTPRYLIKTRGQQVTLSCSPISGHRSVSWYQQTPGQGLQFLFEYFSETQRNKGNFPGRFSGRQFSNSRSEMNVSTLELGDSALYLCASSLGTGGSYEQYFGPGTRLTVT.

V and J are TRBV2 and TRBJ1-2; D call uncertain. V lost 8 bases to trimming and J lost 4 bases, with 8 bases between them. The CDR3 has 11 residues. The germline V gene has CDR1 SNHLY and CDR2 FYNNEI. Written as DNA, the CDR3 is TGTGCCAGCCACGGGAGCTATGGCTACACCTTC. It yields the protein CASHGSYGYTF. The whole variable domain, filled in from reference TRBV2 and TRBJ1-2, reads EPEVTQTPSHQVTQMGQEVILRCVPISNHLYFYWYRQILGQKVEFLVSFYNNEISEKSEIFDDQFSVERPDGSNFTLKIRSTKLEDSAMYFCASHGSYGYTFGSGTRLTVV.

V is TRBV30 and J is TRBJ1-2; a weak D match, TRBD1 (6 bases). Trimming pared 1 base from V and 6 bases from J, leaving 9 bases between. Germline CDR1 is GTSNPN and CDR2 is SVGIG (reference sequence). The CDR3 consists of 12 residues. This CDR3 is CAWSAQGNGYTF. CDR3 in DNA: TGTGCCTGGAGTGCCCAGGGGAATGGCTACACCTTC.

V gene TRBV6-5 combines with J gene TRBJ1-1; 10 bases are a match to TRBD1. CDR3 length: 15 amino acids. The J segment lost 2 bases and the V segment lost 6 bases, leaving 6 bases of the junction unmatched. Per the germline V gene, CDR1 is MNHEY and CDR2 is SVGAGI. The CDR3 reads CASSQDRGGNTEAFF. CDR3 in DNA: TGTGCCAGCAGCCAGGACAGGGGGGGTAACACTGAAGCTTTCTTT.

This chain links TRBV5-1 with TRBJ1-1; D not certain. Germline CDR1 is SGHRS and CDR2 is YFSETQ. This CDR3 has 16 amino acids. The V gene lost 2 bases and the J gene lost 0 bases, with 14 bases spanning the gap. The CDR3: CASSFRQDGMNTEAFF. In nucleotides, the CDR3 is TGCGCCAGCAGCTTCAGGCAAGACGGCATGAACACTGAAGCTTTCTTT.

This clone occurred once. CDR3 protein: CASSMTVNTEAFF. As DNA, the CDR3 is TGTGCCAGTAGTATGACAGTGAACACTGAAGCTTTCTTT. The rearrangement joins TRBV19 to TRBJ1-1; D is possibly TRBD1 (5 bases). The germline gives CDR1 LNHDA, CDR2 SQIVND (reference sequence). V shed 3 bases and J shed 0 bases, with 5 bases lying between them. This CDR3 is 13 amino acids long.

The genes are TRBV12-3 or TRBV12-4 and TRBJ1-1, with D unresolved. The CDR3 is 11 amino acids. Trimming removed 3 bases at V and 7 bases at J, with 6 bases between. The CDR3 coding sequence is TGTGCCAGCAGTTTGGGCAGTGAAGCTTTCTTT. It specifies CASSLGSEAFF.